This T cell receptor beta chain is drawn from a study of shared clonotypes between healthy human individuals. Findings and caveats of the study: Generally, estimated richness proved larger in naive subsets than it did in memory subsets. Clonotype sharing across a few donors was observed for about 5.2% of naive CD4 clonotypes. Relative to their counterparts shared across all four donors, non-shared clonotypes exhibited diminished generation probabilities.

Measured with immunoSEQ multiplex PCR; TCRdb has only the in-frame clones, and not every one. The table includes 2 million to 2.5 million clones, 80% to 95% detected once. Details on this clone: The target antigen is unknown.

The authors divided CD4+ cells into CD45RA+ naive and CD45RA-negative memory subsets. The V gene's germline CDR1 is LGHNA and CDR2 YSLEER. The CDR3 totals 18 residues. V lost 0 bases and J lost 6; bases outside the gene matches: 14. This chain uses TRBV4-3 with TRBJ2-4, with 7 bases identical to TRBD1. Sequenced material: naive CD4+ T cells from PBMCs. The subset was: CD45RA+ positively selected. This TCR came from a young man in good health. Some clones in this sample may be carry-over from other donors' samples. The chain's CDR3 is CASSQDNRGSLGGNIQYF. Here the CDR3 DNA reads TGCGCCAGCAGCCAAGATAACAGGGGATCTTTGGGTGGAAACATTCAGTACTTC.